The rows below give T cell receptor beta chains drawn from one sample of a study of cytomegalovirus exposure and HLA in healthy donors. Here immunoSEQ multiplex PCR was the method, and the copy in TCRdb shows in-frame clones only, minus some. The table shows 200,000 to 300,000 clones, with approximately 86% occurring only once. The specimen sequenced was PBMCs. These receptors all stem from a woman aged 25-40 years in good health and CMV-seropositive. Both conserved end residues are part of each CDR3.

cdr3_aa,j_call,v_call,cdr3_length
CASSYDPVRGTYEQYF,TRBJ2-7,TRBV6-6,16
CASRSLRATEAFF,TRBJ1-1,TRBV11-2,13
CASSLVGGFYEQYF,TRBJ2-7,TRBV13,14
CASSQAGSSTDTQYF,TRBJ2-3,TRBV4-2,15
CASSQEGPSGRVEQFF,TRBJ2-1,TRBV14,16
CASSDPLAGGSHEQFF,TRBJ2-1,TRBV6-1,16
CASSLASSLRAGEHPKGETQYF,TRBJ2-5,TRBV5-1,22
CASSLVRNSYNEQFF,TRBJ2-1,TRBV7-8,15
CAISESGGQGNYGYTF,TRBJ1-2,TRBV10-3,16
CASGTGTNEKLFF,TRBJ1-4,TRBV10-1,13
CATRGQGAPLNYGYTF,TRBJ1-2,TRBV27,16
CAWSRRAGGNEQFF,TRBJ2-1,TRBV30,14
CASSDDRVSRPGARHEQYF,TRBJ2-7,TRBV2,19
CAWSPVRPEAFF,TRBJ1-1,TRBV30,12
CASSYNYEQYF,TRBJ2-7,TRBV7-9,11
CSVDFTGLNYGYTF,TRBJ1-2,TRBV29-1,14
CASSDNPGQLYGYTF,TRBJ1-2,TRBV7-2,15
CAKTVTGLDTGELFF,TRBJ2-2,TRBV30,15
CAIRGNRENYEQYF,TRBJ2-7,TRBV10-3,14
CASSWTGDTEAFF,TRBJ1-1,TRBV6-6,13
CASSLTTAGSQETQYF,TRBJ2-5,TRBV5-1,16
CASSLYSSYEQYF,TRBJ2-7,TRBV5-6,13
CASSGTNSGNTIYF,TRBJ1-3,TRBV6-6,14
CASSDGQGAWNTGELFF,TRBJ2-2,TRBV2,17
CAWTKVDRGNEKLFF,TRBJ1-4,TRBV30,15
CAWPQLAGGPNEQFF,TRBJ2-1,TRBV30,15
CASSLTDTSYEQYF,TRBJ2-7,TRBV5-5,14
CASSTPAGYEQYF,TRBJ2-7,TRBV2,13
CATSLGQLNTEAFF,TRBJ1-1,TRBV15,14
CASSRTGHDEQYF,TRBJ2-7,TRBV27,13
CASSFPTSGRDEQYF,TRBJ2-7,TRBV28,15
CASSLGLAKNIQYF,TRBJ2-4,TRBV5-6,14
CASSLGGSTDTQYF,TRBJ2-3,TRBV11-2,14
CAWSVNKGFYTF,TRBJ1-2,TRBV30,12
CASRLQGNNQPQHF,TRBJ1-5,TRBV28,14
CASMEGPTYEQYF,TRBJ2-7,TRBV7-9,13
CASSYSGTGGYNEQFF,TRBJ2-1,TRBV11-3,16
CASSAGTSTDTQYF,TRBJ2-3,TRBV6-4,14
CASSLSQGSDTQYF,TRBJ2-3,TRBV7-9,14
CASSQDFATSGSEQFF,TRBJ2-1,TRBV4-2,16
CAWSVTGGPFISGNTIYF,TRBJ1-3,TRBV30,18